These 14 T cell receptor beta chains share one sample of origin, sequenced in a study of blood T cell repertoires in COVID-19. Repertoires were generated with immunoSEQ multiplex PCR, while TCRdb's copy carries only in-frame clones and drops some. This table has roughly 82,000 clones, roughly four fifths appearing once. The sample consisted of peripheral blood. These receptors came from a man in his sixties with acute or convalescent COVID-19.

The chain recombines TRBV28 with TRBJ1-6, with 10 positions matching TRBD1. The CDR3 runs 15 residues. Germline values: CDR1 MDHEN, CDR2 SYDVKM. J gave up 8 bases and V 6 bases, and 7 bases lay outside the gene matches. As DNA, the CDR3 is TGTGCCAGCAGACCGGGACAGGGGAAATATTCACCCCTCCACTTT. As protein: CASRPGQGKYSPLHF. The full variable domain, its missing parts supplied by reference TRBV28 and TRBJ1-6, is DVKVTQSSRYLVKRTGEKVFLECVQDMDHENMFWYRQDPGLGLRLIYFSYDVKMKEKGDIPEGYSVSREKKERFSLILESASTNQTSMYLCASRPGQGKYSPLHFGNGTRLTVT.

The J gene is TRBJ2-4, the V gene TRBV23-1; D possibly corresponds to TRBD1 (6 bases). TRBV23-1 is placed among ORFs of uncertain function. Trimming took off 2 bases at V and 0 bases at J, with 8 bases between the two ends. The CDR3 has 15 residues. Here the CDR3 reads CASSQAGVAKNIQYF. The CDR3 DNA reads as TGCGCCAGCAGTCAAGCAGGGGTAGCCAAAAACATTCAGTACTTC.

In DNA form, the CDR3 reads TGTGCCACCAGCAGAGGAGGGCGGGGGGTCCAAACTGGGTTCTTC. As protein: CATSRGGRGVQTGFF. The chain uses TRBV15 and TRBJ2-1, with 8 bases that match TRBD2. Germline V lookup: CDR1 LNHNV, CDR2 YYDKDF (reference sequence). Trimming took 1 base from V and 15 from J; bases not matched to a gene: 14. This CDR3 is 15 amino acids long.

V usage is TRBV7-9 and J usage is TRBJ2-1; 8 nucleotides align to TRBD1. This CDR3 spans 15 amino acids. CDR1 is SEHNR, CDR2 FQNEAQ, per germline (reference sequence). Unmatched junction bases numbered 8, after V lost 6 bases and J lost 4 bases. This CDR3 reads CASSKAGTGYNEQFF. As DNA, the CDR3 is TGTGCCAGCAGTAAAGCCGGGACAGGATACAATGAGCAGTTCTTC.

The chain carries TRBV30 and TRBJ2-2, with D uncertain. Looked up from germline, CDR1 is GTSNPN and CDR2 is SVGIG (reference sequence). Between the trimmed V and J ends, which lost 7 bases and 0 bases, there was a span of 15 bases. The CDR3 has 15 amino acids. CDR3 sequence (DNA): TGTGCCTCCGGCGGCCTAGGAGCGAACACCGGGGAGCTGTTTTTT. Protein sequence: CASGGLGANTGELFF. Filled out from reference TRBV30 and TRBJ2-2, the complete variable domain reads SQTIHQWPATLVQPVGSPLSLECTVEGTSNPNLYWYRQAAGRGLQLLFYSVGIGQISSEVPQNLSASRPQDRQFILSSKKLLLSDSGFYLCASGGLGANTGELFFGEGSRLTVL.

The gene calls are TRBV6-2 or TRBV6-3 and TRBJ1-6, with D perhaps matching TRBD1 (5 bases). The CDR3 spans 15 residues. Germline V gene data show CDR1 as MNHEY and CDR2 as SVGEGT. With 5 bases removed from V and 10 bases from J, the gap between germline ends came to 18 bases. DNA of the CDR3: TGTGCCAGCAGTGATCCGGACACGCTCAAATCACCCCTCCACTTT. Translation: CASSDPDTLKSPLHF.

This clone was seen more than once but under ten times. The chain recombines TRBV25-1 with TRBJ1-5, with D maybe TRBD1 (5 bases). The CDR3 is 14 amino acids. The V gene's germline CDR1 is MGHDK and CDR2 SYGVNS. Trimming cost V 4 bases and J 7 bases, with 14 bases left between them. The DNA for the CDR3 is TGTGCCAGCAGTGCCCGGGCAGGGCAACAGCCCCAGCATTTT. Its translation: CASSARAGQQPQHF.

The chain combines TRBV9 with TRBJ1-6, with a weak D call TRBD1 (6 bases). Germline V gene lookup returns CDR1 SGDLS and CDR2 YYNGEE. V lost 3 bases, J lost 7 bases, and 11 bases lay in between. The CDR3 is 14 residues long. The CDR3 loop is CASSARGPNSPLHF. In DNA, the CDR3 is TGTGCCAGCAGCGCCAGGGGTCCGAATTCACCCCTCCACTTT.

The rearrangement links TRBV5-1 to TRBJ2-3; possibly TRBD2 for D (6 bases). The germline V and J ends were trimmed by 3 bases and 4 bases, with 18 bases remaining between them. CDR3 length: 16 residues. Germline lookup yields CDR1 SGHRS and CDR2 YFSETQ. CDR3 in amino acids: CASSSNPTGEPDTQYF. CDR3 in DNA: TGCGCCAGCAGCTCGAACCCCACGGGGGAGCCAGATACGCAGTATTTT.

This clone was found a few times. This sequence joins TRBV7-6 and TRBJ1-2; 8 nucleotides match TRBD1. The CDR3 extends over 15 amino acids. Per the germline V gene, CDR1 is SGHVS and CDR2 is FNYEAQ. J lost 8 bases, V lost 4 bases, and 12 bases had no gene match. The CDR3 spells CASSSPHGTGVGYTF. CDR3 nucleotide sequence: TGTGCCAGCAGCTCCCCACACGGGACAGGTGTGGGCTACACCTTC.

The gene calls are TRBV7-9 and TRBJ2-7; D is perhaps TRBD2 (6 bases). The V and J ends lost 1 base and 6 bases respectively, with 13 bases between them. In germline, CDR1 is SEHNR, CDR2 FQNEAQ (reference sequence). This CDR3 contains 14 residues. The CDR3 DNA reads as TGTGCCAGCAGCTTAGTCCCCCAGGGAGGCGAGCAGTACTTC. It encodes CASSLVPQGGEQYF.

The CDR3 bases are TGTGCCAGCAGCTCCGTTGGGGGGACTTCCCCCTACGAGCAGTACTTC. Amino acid sequence: CASSSVGGTSPYEQYF. The J gene is TRBJ2-7, the V gene TRBV7-2; a weak D match, TRBD2 (6 bases). The CDR3 runs 16 residues. V was trimmed by 4 bases and J by 2 bases, leaving 18 bases between them. Germline CDR1 reads SGHTA; CDR2 reads FQGNSA.

The chain carries TRBV18 and TRBJ2-6, with 7 bases that match TRBD1. The CDR3 is 17 residues long. With V trimmed by 5 bases and J by 0 bases, 7 bases remained unmatched. Germline assignment: CDR1 KGHSH and CDR2 LQKENI. The CDR3 coding sequence is TGTGCCAGCTCAAGGAAACGGGACAGCTCTGGGGCCAACGTCCTGACTTTC. Amino acids: CASSRKRDSSGANVLTF.

The genes are TRBV3-1 (or the pseudogene TRBV3-2) and TRBJ1-1; 12 bases line up with TRBD1. V was clipped by 0 bases and J by 4 bases; unmatched bases: 12. The CDR3 length is 19 residues. Germline assignment: CDR1 LGHDT and CDR2 YNNKEL (reference sequence). CDR3 residues: CASSQDVRDRGRGSTEAFF. In DNA, the CDR3 is TGTGCCAGCAGCCAAGATGTCCGGGACAGGGGGCGAGGGAGCACTGAAGCTTTCTTT.